This T cell receptor beta chain was documented in a study of blood T cell repertoires in COVID-19. Per the study methods: Estimation of nucleated cell counts relied on the amplification of reference gene primers. Profiled with immunoSEQ multiplex PCR; TCRdb holds only in-frame clones, not every one. The V and J calls and clone size are taken from that table; D and trimming were inferred from the DNA. The top ten clones hold under 6.5% of a sample with fewer than 200,000 clones, approximately 86% of them seen once. Participant age was roughly 18 to 100 years, and participants resided in approximately 25 US areas. Assignment of participants to cohorts was predicated upon participant-reported clinical history. V trimming: 4 bases; J trimming: 2 bases; junction bases outside the gene matches: 5. The CDR3 totals 15 residues. Germline values: CDR1 MGHDK, CDR2 SYGVNS. In this sample, this clone turned up once.

The chain joins TRBV25-1 to TRBJ1-2, with 9 bases identical to TRBD1. The specimen was PBMCs or T cells enriched from blood (not recorded which). This clonotype originated in a woman aged 60-75 years with acute COVID-19. The CDR3 coding sequence is TGTGCCAGCAGTGGGACCGGGACAGGGAACTATGGCTACACCTTC. Its protein is CASSGTGTGNYGYTF.